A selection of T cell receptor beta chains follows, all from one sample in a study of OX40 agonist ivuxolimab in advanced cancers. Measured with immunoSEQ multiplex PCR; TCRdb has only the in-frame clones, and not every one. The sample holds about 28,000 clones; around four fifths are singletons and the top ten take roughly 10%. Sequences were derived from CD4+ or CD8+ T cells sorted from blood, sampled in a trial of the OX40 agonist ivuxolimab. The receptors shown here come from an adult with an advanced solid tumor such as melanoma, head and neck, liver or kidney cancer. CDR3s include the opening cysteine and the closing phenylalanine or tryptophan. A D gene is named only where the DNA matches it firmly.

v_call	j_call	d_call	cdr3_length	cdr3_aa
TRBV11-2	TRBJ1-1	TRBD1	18	CASSLAGTGVGRNTEAFF
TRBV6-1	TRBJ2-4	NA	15	CASSEGREWGNIQYF
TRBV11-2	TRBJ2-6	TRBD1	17	CASSTPTGVSGANVLTF
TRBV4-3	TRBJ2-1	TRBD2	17	CASSQDRWAGGYNEQFF
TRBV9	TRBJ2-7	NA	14	CASSVGDIGYEQYF
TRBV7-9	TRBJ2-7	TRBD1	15	CASSLAVTGWTEQYF
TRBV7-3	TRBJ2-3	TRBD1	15	CASSFTGASTDTQYF
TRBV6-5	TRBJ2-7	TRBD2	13	CASQLTSGYEQYF
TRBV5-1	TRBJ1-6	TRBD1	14	CASSPDRVNSPLHF
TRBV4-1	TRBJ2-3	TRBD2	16	CASSQAGGASTDTQYF
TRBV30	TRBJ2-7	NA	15	CAWTSGTENVYEQYF
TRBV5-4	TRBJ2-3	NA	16	CASSLSFIGGTDTQYF
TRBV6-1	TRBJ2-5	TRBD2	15	CASSGLAGGQETQYF
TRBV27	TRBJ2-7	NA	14	CASSPRQSSYEQYF
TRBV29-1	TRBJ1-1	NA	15	CSVEDSSGLNTEAFF
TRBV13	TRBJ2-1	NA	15	CASSYPGRRGNEQFF
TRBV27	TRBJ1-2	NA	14	CASSSLESAGGYTF
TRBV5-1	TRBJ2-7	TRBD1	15	CASSSTGTDAYEQYF
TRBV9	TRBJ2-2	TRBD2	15	CASSAERGSTGELFF
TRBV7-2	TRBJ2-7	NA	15	CASRDRGGLDDEQYF